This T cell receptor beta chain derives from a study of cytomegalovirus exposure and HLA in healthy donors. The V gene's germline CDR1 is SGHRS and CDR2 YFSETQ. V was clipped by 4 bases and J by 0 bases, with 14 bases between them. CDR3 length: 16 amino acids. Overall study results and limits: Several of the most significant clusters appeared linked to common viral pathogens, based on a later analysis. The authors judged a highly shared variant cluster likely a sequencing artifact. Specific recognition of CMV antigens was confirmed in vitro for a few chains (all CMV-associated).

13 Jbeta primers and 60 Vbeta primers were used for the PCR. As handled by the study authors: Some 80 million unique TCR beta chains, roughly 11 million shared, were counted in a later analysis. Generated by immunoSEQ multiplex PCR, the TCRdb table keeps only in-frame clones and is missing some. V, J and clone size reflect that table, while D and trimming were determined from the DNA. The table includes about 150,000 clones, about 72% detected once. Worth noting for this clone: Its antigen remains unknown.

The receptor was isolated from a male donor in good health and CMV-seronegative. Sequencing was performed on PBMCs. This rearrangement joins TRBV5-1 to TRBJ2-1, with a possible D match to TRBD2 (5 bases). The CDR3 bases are TGCGCCAGCAGCCAATACTCTGGGAGCTCCTACAATGAGCAGTTCTTC. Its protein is CASSQYSGSSYNEQFF.